Listed below are T cell receptor beta chains from one sample, sequenced in a study of blood T cell repertoires in COVID-19. Produced via immunoSEQ multiplex PCR; TCRdb's table is partial and in-frame only. This table has roughly 310,000 clones, approximately 88% appearing once. Input material: peripheral blood. These receptors originate from a woman between 50 and 59 years old with active or convalescent COVID-19. Each CDR3 is given with its conserved first and last residue. A D gene is named only where the DNA matches it firmly. Clone size is given for some rows only: seen once, a few or many times, or a class if the clone is expanded.

clone size: -
V gene: TRBV6-1
D gene: TRBD1
J gene: TRBJ1-2
CDR3 length: 15
CDR3 protein: CASSEASGGGYGYTF
CDR3 DNA: TGTGCCAGCAGTGAAGCTTCAGGGGGCGGCTATGGCTACACCTTC

clone size: once
V gene: TRBV11-3
D gene: -
J gene: TRBJ2-3
CDR3 length: 15
CDR3 protein: CASSLQGRSTDTQYF
CDR3 DNA: TGTGCCAGCAGCTTACAGGGCCGGAGTACAGATACGCAGTATTTT

clone size: -
V gene: TRBV5-4
D gene: -
J gene: TRBJ2-3
CDR3 length: 12
CDR3 protein: CASSFITDTQYF
CDR3 DNA: TGTGCCAGCAGCTTTATCACAGATACGCAGTATTTT

clone size: -
V gene: TRBV28
D gene: -
J gene: TRBJ1-5
CDR3 length: 15
CDR3 protein: CASSADRSRLQPQHF
CDR3 DNA: TGTGCCAGCAGTGCGGACAGATCCCGTCTTCAGCCCCAGCATTTT

clone size: -
V gene: TRBV3-1/TRBV3-2
D gene: -
J gene: TRBJ1-2
CDR3 length: 16
CDR3 protein: CASSQGEGGLNYGYTF
CDR3 DNA: TGTGCCAGCAGCCAAGGGGAGGGGGGACTAAACTATGGCTACACCTTC

clone size: -
V gene: TRBV9
D gene: -
J gene: TRBJ2-7
CDR3 length: 15
CDR3 protein: CASSVAPDISYEQYF
CDR3 DNA: TGTGCCAGCAGCGTAGCTCCGGACATATCCTACGAGCAGTACTTC

clone size: few
V gene: TRBV19
D gene: TRBD1
J gene: TRBJ1-2
CDR3 length: 15
CDR3 protein: CASSPLGQGDYGYTF
CDR3 DNA: TGTGCCAGTAGTCCGCTGGGACAGGGGGACTATGGCTACACCTTC

clone size: once
V gene: TRBV7-2
D gene: -
J gene: TRBJ1-6
CDR3 length: 15
CDR3 protein: CASSALTGYNSPLHF
CDR3 DNA: TGTGCCAGCAGCGCCCTGACAGGATATAATTCACCCCTCCACTTT

clone size: -
V gene: TRBV7-3
D gene: -
J gene: TRBJ2-6
CDR3 length: 14
CDR3 protein: CASTGVGGANVLTF
CDR3 DNA: TGTGCCAGCACCGGGGTTGGCGGGGCCAACGTCCTGACTTTC

clone size: -
V gene: TRBV3-1/TRBV3-2
D gene: -
J gene: TRBJ1-2
CDR3 length: 13
CDR3 protein: CASSPRGNYGYTF
CDR3 DNA: TGTGCCAGCAGCCCACGGGGGAACTATGGCTACACCTTC

clone size: once
V gene: TRBV19
D gene: -
J gene: TRBJ1-1
CDR3 length: 12
CDR3 protein: CASSQGTTEAFF
CDR3 DNA: TGTGCCAGTAGTCAGGGAACCACTGAAGCTTTCTTT

clone size: -
V gene: TRBV7-2
D gene: TRBD2
J gene: TRBJ2-7
CDR3 length: 16
CDR3 protein: CASSSTGGGGSYEQYF
CDR3 DNA: TGTGCCAGCAGCTCGACCGGGGGGGGCGGCTCCTACGAGCAGTACTTC

clone size: -
V gene: TRBV5-1
D gene: TRBD1
J gene: TRBJ1-3
CDR3 length: 18
CDR3 protein: CASSLIQGALSSGNTIYF
CDR3 DNA: TGCGCCAGCAGCTTGATACAGGGGGCATTAAGCTCTGGAAACACCATATATTTT

clone size: -
V gene: TRBV12-3/TRBV12-4
D gene: -
J gene: TRBJ2-1
CDR3 length: 13
CDR3 protein: CASSLEAGYEQFF
CDR3 DNA: TGTGCCAGCAGTTTAGAGGCAGGGTATGAGCAGTTCTTC

clone size: -
V gene: TRBV4-3
D gene: -
J gene: TRBJ1-4
CDR3 length: 13
CDR3 protein: CASSQTTGKKLFF
CDR3 DNA: TGCGCCAGCAGCCAAACGACCGGGAAAAAACTGTTTTTT

clone size: -
V gene: TRBV18
D gene: -
J gene: TRBJ1-6
CDR3 length: 16
CDR3 protein: CASSPGIPGGNSPLHF
CDR3 DNA: TGTGCCAGCTCACCAGGGATACCCGGAGGAAATTCACCCCTCCACTTT

clone size: few
V gene: TRBV18
D gene: TRBD1
J gene: TRBJ2-7
CDR3 length: 12
CDR3 protein: CASSPPTGEQYF
CDR3 DNA: TGTGCCAGCTCACCACCGACAGGGGAGCAGTACTTC

clone size: -
V gene: TRBV10-3
D gene: TRBD1
J gene: TRBJ1-2
CDR3 length: 16
CDR3 protein: CAISEGKGQGRLGYTF
CDR3 DNA: TGTGCCATCAGTGAAGGAAAAGGACAGGGGCGACTGGGCTACACCTTC